A single sample is the source of the 27 T cell receptor beta chains below, sequenced in a study of blood T cell repertoires in COVID-19. The table came from immunoSEQ multiplex PCR; TCRdb's copy has only in-frame clones and leaves some out. Of about 200,000 clones detected, roughly 90% appear once; the ten largest clones hold 0.7% to 0.95%. Material for sequencing was peripheral blood. These receptors were collected from a woman aged 70-85 years with acute or convalescent COVID-19.

This chain joins TRBV12-5 and TRBJ1-5; 8 positions match TRBD1. The CDR3 loop spans 13 amino acids. Germline lookup yields CDR1 LGHNT and CDR2 FRNRAP. J was trimmed by 5 bases and V by 5 bases; bases with no gene match: 2. CDR3 sequence (DNA): TGTGCTAGTGGTCTACAGGGGGATCAGCCCCAGCATTTT. The encoded protein is CASGLQGDQPQHF.

V gene TRBV6-5 combines with J gene TRBJ1-5; 9 bases align to TRBD1. The V gene's germline CDR1 is MNHEY and CDR2 SVGAGI. V lost 8 bases to trimming and J lost 7 bases; unmatched junction nucleotides: 9. The CDR3 contains 14 residues. The CDR3 protein is CASGLQGANQPQHF. CDR3 nucleotide sequence: TGTGCCAGCGGCCTACAGGGGGCTAACCAGCCCCAGCATTTT.

The chain has TRBV28 and TRBJ1-1; D ambiguous. Trimming left V 6 bases short and J 2 bases short, with 13 bases between. In germline, CDR1 is MDHEN, CDR2 SYDVKM. There are 14 residues in the CDR3. The CDR3 spells CASSPLTPNTEAFF. CDR3 sequence (DNA): TGTGCCAGCAGCCCCTTGACACCAAACACTGAAGCTTTCTTT.

The chain couples TRBV5-1 to TRBJ1-1; no definite D call. The germline V gene encodes CDR1 SGHRS and CDR2 YFSETQ. This CDR3 spans 14 amino acids. Trimming took off 4 bases at V and 0 bases at J, with 10 bases between the two ends. CDR3 sequence reads: CASSRADMNTEAFF. DNA of the CDR3: TGCGCCAGCAGCCGCGCTGACATGAACACTGAAGCTTTCTTT.

This chain joins TRBV18 and TRBJ1-5; the D gene is possibly TRBD1 (5 bases). Between the trimmed V and J ends, which lost 2 bases and 6 bases, there was a span of 14 bases. This CDR3 spans 15 amino acids. In germline, CDR1 is KGHSH, CDR2 LQKENI. In nucleotides, the CDR3 is TGTGCCAGCTCACCAGACACAGGCGGCCTTCAGCCCCAGCATTTT. Translating it yields CASSPDTGGLQPQHF.

CDR3 bases: TGTGCCAGCAGCCAAGATCAGAGACAGGGACCGGGCCTGGGCGGCTACACCTTC. Translated, it gives CASSQDQRQGPGLGGYTF. V usage is TRBV14 and J usage is TRBJ1-2, with 7 bases identical to TRBD1. The CDR3 covers 18 residues. Germline V gene lookup returns CDR1 SGHDN and CDR2 FVKESK. Trimming at V came to 0 bases and at J to 8 bases, leaving 18 bases not matched to a gene. Variable domain in full (rest from reference TRBV14 and TRBJ1-2): EAGVTQFPSHSVIEKGQTVTLRCDPISGHDNLYWYRRVMGKEIKFLLHFVKESKQDESGMPNNRFLAERTGGTYSTLKVQPAELEDSGVYFCASSQDQRQGPGLGGYTFGSGTRLTVV.

CDR3 residues: CASSSYYGTSGNTGELFF. In DNA form, the CDR3 reads TGTGCCAGCAGTTCCTACTACGGGACTAGCGGAAACACCGGGGAGCTGTTTTTT. V and J are TRBV6-2 or TRBV6-3 and TRBJ2-2, with TRBD2 matching over 11 bases. The CDR3 contains 18 residues. Germline assignment: CDR1 MNHEY and CDR2 SVGEGT. Germline trimming cut 4 bases from V and 2 bases from J; bases unmatched to any gene: 9.

This clone has only a few counts. The V gene is TRBV18, the J gene TRBJ2-7; 9 bases agree with TRBD2. This CDR3 has 14 amino acids. In germline, CDR1 is KGHSH, CDR2 LQKENI. V dropped 3 bases and J dropped 3; count of bases not matched to a gene: 3. The CDR3 sequence is CASSPTSGLYEQYF. The CDR3 DNA is TGTGCCAGCTCACCGACTAGCGGCCTCTACGAGCAGTACTTC.

This clone is a singleton in its sample. The J gene is TRBJ2-1, the V gene TRBV5-1; 10 bases fit TRBD1. From germline, CDR1 is SGHRS and CDR2 YFSETQ. V trimming: 4 bases; J trimming: 3 bases; junction bases outside the gene matches: 7. The CDR3 has 16 amino acids. The CDR3 sequence is CASSGARDRGYNEQFF. The CDR3 DNA is TGCGCCAGCAGCGGAGCAAGGGACAGGGGCTACAATGAGCAGTTCTTC.

The rearrangement uses TRBV27 and TRBJ1-5, with 7 bases lining up with TRBD1. Germline V lookup: CDR1 MNHEY, CDR2 SMNVEV (reference sequence). The CDR3 runs 17 residues. Losses at the gene ends were 7 bases for V and 6 bases for J; bases not matched to a gene: 18. CDR3 bases: TGTGCCAGCACCAAAGTAACAGGGGAAAAGCTAGGTCAGCCCCAGCATTTT. As protein: CASTKVTGEKLGQPQHF.

The CDR3 DNA is TGTGCTAGTGGCAATTCCGGGGGAAGCACAGATACGCAGTATTTT. Translation gives CASGNSGGSTDTQYF. V is TRBV12-5 and J is TRBJ2-3, with D possibly matching TRBD2 (6 bases). V was pared by 6 bases and J by 0 bases, with 13 bases between. Germline V gene lookup returns CDR1 LGHNT and CDR2 FRNRAP. This CDR3 has 15 residues.

This chain links TRBV11-2 with TRBJ2-5; 10 nucleotides line up with TRBD1. Germline V CDR1 and CDR2: SGHAT, FQNNGV. Unmatched junction bases numbered 5, after V lost 5 bases and J lost 5 bases. The CDR3 extends over 14 amino acids. This chain's CDR3 is CASSADRGRETQYF. CDR3 sequence (DNA): TGTGCCAGCAGCGCCGACAGGGGGCGGGAGACCCAGTACTTC.

This clone occurred a few times. In DNA form, the CDR3 reads TGCAGCGCTAAACAGGGGGCGGAATCACCCCTCCACTTT. This gives the protein CSAKQGAESPLHF. The chain joins TRBV29-1 to TRBJ1-6, with 9 nucleotides matching TRBD1. The CDR3 spans 13 residues. Germline CDR1 is SQVTM and CDR2 is ANQGSEA. The V and J ends lost 7 bases and 10 bases, in that order; junction bases with no gene match: 8.

This chain joins TRBV29-1 and TRBJ1-5; 7 positions agree with TRBD1. The junction had 7 bases not matched to a gene; V was cut back by 6 bases and J by 2 bases. Looked up from germline, CDR1 is SQVTM and CDR2 is ANQGSEA. The CDR3 runs 14 residues. CDR3 region: CSVGTAGGNQPQHF. Here the CDR3 DNA reads TGCAGCGTGGGGACAGCGGGCGGCAATCAGCCCCAGCATTTT.

V usage is TRBV3-1 (or the pseudogene TRBV3-2) and J usage is TRBJ1-6, with D hard to call. Germline values: CDR1 LGHDT, CDR2 YNNKEL (reference sequence). The V and J ends lost 2 bases and 8 bases respectively, with 10 bases between them. There are 14 residues in the CDR3. CDR3 residues: CASSQPRPYSPLHF. For the CDR3, the DNA is TGTGCCAGCAGCCAACCCAGGCCGTATTCACCCCTCCACTTT.

V usage is TRBV11-3 and J usage is TRBJ2-2, with D tentatively TRBD1 (6 bases). Trimming pared 1 base from V and 5 bases from J, leaving 8 bases between. From germline, CDR1 is SGHNT and CDR2 YENEEA. CDR3 length: 14 amino acids. In nucleotides, the CDR3 is TGTGCCAGCAGCTTAGTACAGGGAACCGGGGAGCTGTTTTTT. This sequence encodes CASSLVQGTGELFF.

The chain links TRBV6-5 to TRBJ1-1; TRBD1 might be the D (6 bases). The CDR3 totals 15 residues. Trimming left V 5 bases short and J 4 bases short, with 17 bases between. Germline V lookup: CDR1 MNHEY, CDR2 SVGAGI. This chain's CDR3 is CASSLQGGKATEAFF. CDR3 coding DNA: TGTGCCAGCAGTCTGCAAGGGGGAAAAGCCACTGAAGCTTTCTTT.

This clone appeared once. The V call is TRBV7-2, the J call TRBJ2-2; D gene unclear. The CDR3 loop spans 15 amino acids. Germline CDR1 SGHTA, CDR2 FQGNSA. The V end lost 2 bases, the J end lost 0 bases, and 7 bases lay between the germline ends. The CDR3 loop is CASSLLLPNTGELFF. Written as DNA, the CDR3 is TGTGCCAGCAGCTTATTGCTACCGAACACCGGGGAGCTGTTTTTT.

The chain joins TRBV19 to TRBJ1-5, with 8 bases fitting TRBD1. V lost 7 bases to trimming and J lost 4 bases; unmatched junction nucleotides: 9. Germline lookup yields CDR1 LNHDA and CDR2 SQIVND (reference sequence). The CDR3 extends over 15 amino acids. Here the CDR3 reads CASKTPGGGNQPQHF. CDR3 sequence (DNA): TGTGCCAGTAAAACCCCAGGGGGCGGGAATCAGCCCCAGCATTTT. Supplemented by reference TRBV19 and TRBJ1-5, the full variable domain reads DGGITQSPKYLFRKEGQNVTLSCEQNLNHDAMYWYRQDPGQGLRLIYYSQIVNDFQKGDIAEGYSVSREKKESFPLTVTSAQKNPTAFYLCASKTPGGGNQPQHFGDGTRLSIL.

The V and J genes are TRBV6-5 and TRBJ1-2; 8 nucleotides agree with TRBD1. Trimming took 5 bases from V and 7 from J; bases not matched to a gene: 6. The V gene's germline CDR1 is MNHEY and CDR2 SVGAGI. The CDR3 length is 13 residues. The CDR3 DNA reads as TGTGCCAGCAGTCCGGGACAGGTTGGTGGCTACACCTTC. Protein sequence: CASSPGQVGGYTF.

The rearrangement joins TRBV27 to TRBJ2-5, with D possibly TRBD1 on 6 matching bases. This CDR3 is 15 amino acids long. Trimming removed 4 bases at V and 0 bases at J, with 12 bases between. Germline CDR1 is MNHEY and CDR2 is SMNVEV (reference sequence). The DNA for the CDR3 is TGTGCCAGCAGTTCCCAGGGACACAACCAAGAGACCCAGTACTTC. This encodes CASSSQGHNQETQYF.

J is TRBJ2-2 and V is TRBV7-9, with TRBD1 identical over 7 bases. Germline V gene lookup returns CDR1 SEHNR and CDR2 FQNEAQ (reference sequence). J was trimmed by 2 bases and V by 0 bases; bases with no gene match: 3. The CDR3 runs to 16 residues. The CDR3 sequence is CASSLAGTANTGELFF. As DNA, the CDR3 is TGTGCCAGCAGCTTAGCCGGGACAGCTAACACCGGGGAGCTGTTTTTT.

The V and J genes are TRBV7-2 and TRBJ2-1, with D possibly being TRBD2 (5 bases). The CDR3 length is 14 residues. Germline V CDR1 and CDR2: SGHTA, FQGNSA. Trimming took 3 bases from V and 7 from J, leaving 13 bases between them. The CDR3 bases are TGTGCCAGCAGCTTCGAGAGGGCCCTTAATGAGCAGTTCTTC. Translation: CASSFERALNEQFF.

This clone was counted a single time. V gene TRBV11-2 combines with J gene TRBJ1-2; D call uncertain. Trimming shortened V by 0 bases and J by 4 bases, and 12 bases separated the two germline ends. In germline, CDR1 is SGHAT, CDR2 FQNNGV. The CDR3 is made up of 15 amino acids. CDR3 nucleotides: TGTGCCAGCAGCTTAGATCTGGGAGTCCTCTATGGCTACACCTTC. Protein sequence: CASSLDLGVLYGYTF.

This clone was counted only a few times. This chain links TRBV11-3 with TRBJ2-5; the match to TRBD2 covers 7 bases. CDR3 length: 15 amino acids. With 5 bases clipped from V and 3 bases from J, the junction kept 9 bases outside the gene matches. CDR1 is SGHNT and CDR2 is YENEEA in the germline V gene. The CDR3 bases are TGTGCCAGCAGCCTCTGGGGGGGGGAGGAAGAGACCCAGTACTTC. Encoded protein: CASSLWGGEEETQYF.

V is TRBV4-2 and J is TRBJ2-7; TRBD1 aligns across 7 bases. The ends lost 1 base at V and 2 bases at J; junction bases unmatched: 2. The CDR3 covers 14 residues. The germline V gene has CDR1 LGHNA and CDR2 YNFKEQ. In DNA, the CDR3 is TGTGCCAGCAGCCAAGGAGACAGGGCCTACGAGCAGTACTTC. It codes for CASSQGDRAYEQYF.

This chain connects TRBV5-1 to TRBJ1-1; 9 bases align to TRBD1. The germline V gene has CDR1 SGHRS and CDR2 YFSETQ. The CDR3 contains 14 residues. V trimming: 7 bases; J trimming: 0 bases; junction bases outside the gene matches: 4. The CDR3 protein is CASGGTGLNTEAFF. CDR3 sequence (DNA): TGCGCCAGCGGGGGGACAGGGCTGAACACTGAAGCTTTCTTT.